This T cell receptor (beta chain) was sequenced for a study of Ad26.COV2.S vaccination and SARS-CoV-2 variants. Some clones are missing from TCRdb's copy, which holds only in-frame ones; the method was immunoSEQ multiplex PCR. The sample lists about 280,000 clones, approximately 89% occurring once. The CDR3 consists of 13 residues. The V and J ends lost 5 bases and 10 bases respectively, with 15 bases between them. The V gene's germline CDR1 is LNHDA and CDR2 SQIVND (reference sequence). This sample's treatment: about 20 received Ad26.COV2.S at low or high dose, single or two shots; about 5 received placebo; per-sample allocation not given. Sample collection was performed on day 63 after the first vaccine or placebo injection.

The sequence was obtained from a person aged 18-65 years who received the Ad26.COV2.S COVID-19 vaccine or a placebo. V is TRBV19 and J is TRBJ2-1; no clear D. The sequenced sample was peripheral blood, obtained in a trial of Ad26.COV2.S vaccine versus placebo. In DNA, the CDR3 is TGTGCCAGTAGTCCCCAGCCTGGCAGGGAGCAGTTCTTC. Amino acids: CASSPQPGREQFF. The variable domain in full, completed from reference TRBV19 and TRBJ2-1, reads DGGITQSPKYLFRKEGQNVTLSCEQNLNHDAMYWYRQDPGQGLRLIYYSQIVNDFQKGDIAEGYSVSREKKESFPLTVTSAQKNPTAFYLCASSPQPGREQFFGPGTRLTVL.